Sequencing of this T cell receptor (beta chain) was carried out in a study of blood T cells in healthy people across ages. Per germline, CDR1 DFQATT and CDR2 SNEGSKA (reference sequence). With V trimmed by 4 bases and J by 1 base, 11 bases remained unmatched. This CDR3 contains 19 residues. A second PCR, run for about 6 to 11 cycles, used a sample-barcoded 5' primer plus a J-beta primer mix. One entry per CDR3 protein results from TCRdb running MiXCR on the 5' RACE reads. The repertoire holds 700,000 or so distinct CDR3 sequences, with around a fifth as singletons. This TCR was sampled from a man in his sixties or seventies in good health. Sequenced input: blood. The V call is TRBV20-1, the J call TRBJ2-4; 15 nucleotides match TRBD2. DNA of the CDR3: TGCAGTGCTACGCCCTTCCGGACTAGCGGGAGGGAGGCCAAAAACATTCAGTACTTC. Amino acids: CSATPFRTSGREAKNIQYF.